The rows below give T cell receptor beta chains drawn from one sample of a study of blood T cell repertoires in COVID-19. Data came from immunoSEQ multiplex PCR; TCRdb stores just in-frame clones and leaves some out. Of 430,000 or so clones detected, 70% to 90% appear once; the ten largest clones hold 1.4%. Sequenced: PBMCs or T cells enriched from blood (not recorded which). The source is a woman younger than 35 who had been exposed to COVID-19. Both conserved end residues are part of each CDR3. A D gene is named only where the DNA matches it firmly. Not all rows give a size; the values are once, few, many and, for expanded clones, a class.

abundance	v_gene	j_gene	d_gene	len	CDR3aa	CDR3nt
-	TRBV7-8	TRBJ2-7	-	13	CASSLLERKEQYF	TGTGCCAGCAGCTTATTGGAGCGCAAAGAGCAGTACTTC
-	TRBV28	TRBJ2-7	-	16	CASSFPQGLPAYEQYF	TGTGCCAGCAGTTTCCCCCAGGGGCTCCCCGCCTACGAGCAGTACTTC
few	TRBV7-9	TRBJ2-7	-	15	CASSLGSDSSYEQYF	TGTGCCAGCAGCTTAGGTTCCGATAGCTCCTACGAGCAGTACTTC
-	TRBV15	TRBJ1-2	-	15	CATSRFGGTNYGYTF	TGTGCCACCAGCAGATTCGGGGGGACTAACTATGGCTACACCTTC
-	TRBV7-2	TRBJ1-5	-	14	CASSLGGGNQPQHF	TGTGCCAGCAGCTTAGGAGGCGGCAATCAGCCCCAGCATTTT
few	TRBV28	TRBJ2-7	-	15	CASSSAPGGPYEQYF	TGTGCCAGCAGTTCCGCCCCAGGGGGGCCCTACGAGCAGTACTTC
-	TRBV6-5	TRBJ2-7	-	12	CASSSRGGEQYF	TGTGCCAGCAGTTCCCGGGGAGGTGAGCAGTACTTC
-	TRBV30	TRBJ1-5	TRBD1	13	CAWSTGVNQPQHF	TGTGCCTGGAGCACAGGGGTGAATCAGCCCCAGCATTTT
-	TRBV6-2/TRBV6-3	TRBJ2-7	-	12	CASSYSSYEQYF	TGTGCCAGCAGTTACTCGAGCTACGAGCAGTACTTC
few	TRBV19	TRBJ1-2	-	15	CASSIGPGSNYGYTF	TGTGCCAGTAGTATAGGTCCGGGATCAAACTATGGCTACACCTTC
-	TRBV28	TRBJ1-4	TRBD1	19	CASSQLGTGGFGGNEKLFF	TGTGCCAGCAGCCAACTGGGGACAGGGGGATTCGGGGGTAATGAAAAACTGTTTTTT
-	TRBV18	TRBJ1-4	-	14	CASSLGMANEKLFF	TGTGCCAGCTCACTTGGCATGGCTAATGAAAAACTGTTTTTT
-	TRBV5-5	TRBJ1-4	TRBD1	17	CASSLGTGGARNEKLFF	TGTGCCAGCAGCCTCGGGACAGGGGGCGCAAGGAATGAAAAACTGTTTTTT
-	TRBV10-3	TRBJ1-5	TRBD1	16	CAISESGGPSNQPQHF	TGTGCCATCAGTGAGTCAGGGGGCCCGAGCAATCAGCCCCAGCATTTT
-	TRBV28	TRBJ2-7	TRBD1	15	CASSQGDRGYYEQYF	TGTGCCAGCAGCCAGGGGGACAGGGGCTACTACGAGCAGTACTTC
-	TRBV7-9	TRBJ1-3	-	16	CASSLRPGNSGNTIYF	TGTGCCAGCAGCTTAAGGCCAGGCAACTCTGGAAACACCATATATTTT
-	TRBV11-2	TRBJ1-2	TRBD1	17	CASSSPGQVIGKYGYTF	TGTGCCAGCAGCTCACCGGGACAGGTGATTGGAAAATATGGCTACACCTTC
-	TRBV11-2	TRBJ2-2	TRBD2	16	CASSRGTSGHTGELFF	TGTGCCAGCAGCAGAGGGACTAGCGGACACACCGGGGAGCTGTTTTTT
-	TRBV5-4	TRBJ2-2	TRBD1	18	CASSGNTGGGSGTGELFF	TGTGCCAGCAGCGGCAATACAGGGGGCGGGTCTGGCACCGGGGAGCTGTTTTTT
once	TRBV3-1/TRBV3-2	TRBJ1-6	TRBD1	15	CASSQTPGGNSPLHF	TGTGCCAGCAGCCAAACCCCAGGGGGCAATTCACCCCTCCACTTT
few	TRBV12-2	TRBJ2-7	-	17	CASRLSGTEGKSYEQYF	TGTGCAAGTCGCTTGTCCGGGACAGAGGGTAAGTCCTACGAGCAGTACTTC
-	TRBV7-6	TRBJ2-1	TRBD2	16	CASIQGTSGVYNEQFF	TGTGCCAGCATCCAAGGAACTAGCGGGGTCTACAATGAGCAGTTCTTC
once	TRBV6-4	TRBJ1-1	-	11	CASIDQGKAFF	TGTGCCAGCATTGACCAGGGGAAAGCTTTCTTT
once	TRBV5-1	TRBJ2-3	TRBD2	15	CASSLGGSLTDTQYF	TGCGCCAGCAGCTTGGGCGGGAGCTTGACAGATACGCAGTATTTT
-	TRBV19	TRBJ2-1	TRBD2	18	CASIGGTSGFQSYNEQFF	TGTGCCAGTATCGGTGGGACTAGCGGCTTTCAATCCTACAATGAGCAGTTCTTC
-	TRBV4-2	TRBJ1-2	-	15	CASSQGYAGHYGYTF	TGTGCCAGCAGCCAAGGTTATGCAGGGCACTATGGCTACACCTTC
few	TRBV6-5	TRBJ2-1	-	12	CASTNPGNEQFF	TGTGCCAGCACTAACCCAGGGAATGAGCAGTTCTTC
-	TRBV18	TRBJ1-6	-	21	CASSPQRSRRIISSYNSPLHF	TGTGCCAGCTCACCCCAGCGATCCAGGAGGATAATAAGCTCCTATAATTCACCCCTCCACTTT
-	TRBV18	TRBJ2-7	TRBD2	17	CASSPPLAVAGVNEQYF	TGTGCCAGCTCACCACCTCTTGCGGTAGCGGGAGTGAACGAGCAGTACTTC
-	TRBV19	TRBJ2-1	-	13	CASSQPQYNEQFF	TGTGCCAGTAGCCAACCACAATACAATGAGCAGTTCTTC
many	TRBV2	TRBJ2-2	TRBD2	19	CASSEGLAGGMQDTGELFF	TGTGCCAGCAGTGAAGGGCTAGCGGGAGGGATGCAAGACACCGGGGAGCTGTTTTTT
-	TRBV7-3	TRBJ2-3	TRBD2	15	CASSLLAGGTDTQYF	TGTGCCAGCAGCTTATTGGCGGGGGGCACAGATACGCAGTATTTT
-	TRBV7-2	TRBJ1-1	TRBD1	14	CASSSGRGPTEAFF	TGTGCCAGCAGCTCCGGCAGGGGGCCCACTGAAGCTTTCTTT
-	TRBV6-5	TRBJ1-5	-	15	CASSYSGRGDQPQHF	TGTGCCAGCAGTTACTCTGGCAGGGGTGATCAGCCCCAGCATTTT
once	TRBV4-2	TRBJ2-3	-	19	CASSQDPGLPGLRTDTQYF	TGTGCCAGCAGCCAAGATCCAGGTCTTCCGGGACTCCGCACAGATACGCAGTATTTT
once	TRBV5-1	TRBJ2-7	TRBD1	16	CASSSRPRDRGDEQYF	TGCGCCAGCAGCTCCCGGCCCCGAGACAGGGGGGACGAGCAGTACTTC
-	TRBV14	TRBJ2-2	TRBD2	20	CASSPIRTRGGLAGVGELFF	TGTGCCAGCAGCCCGATCCGTACTCGTGGCGGCCTAGCGGGAGTCGGGGAGCTGTTTTTT
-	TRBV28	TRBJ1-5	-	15	CASSFPAGANQPQHF	TGTGCCAGCAGTTTCCCGGCAGGGGCCAATCAGCCCCAGCATTTT
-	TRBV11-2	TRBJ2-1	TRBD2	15	CASSQEVAGYNEQFF	TGTGCCAGCAGTCAGGAGGTAGCGGGCTACAATGAGCAGTTCTTC
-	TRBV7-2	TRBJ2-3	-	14	CASSPVGRTDTQYF	TGTGCCAGCAGCCCGGTGGGCCGCACAGATACGCAGTATTTT
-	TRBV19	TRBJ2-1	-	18	CASSIASGGAGLDNEQFF	TGTGCCAGTAGTATAGCTTCGGGTGGGGCAGGTTTAGACAATGAGCAGTTCTTC
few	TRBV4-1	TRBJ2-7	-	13	CASSQGSSYEQYF	TGCGCCAGCAGCCAAGGCAGCTCCTACGAGCAGTACTTC
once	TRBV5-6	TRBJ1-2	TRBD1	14	CASSPGTGIYGYTF	TGTGCCAGCAGCCCCGGGACAGGGATCTATGGCTACACCTTC
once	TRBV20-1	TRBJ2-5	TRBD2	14	CSASPGLAGETQYF	TGCAGTGCTAGTCCGGGACTAGCGGGTGAGACCCAGTACTTC
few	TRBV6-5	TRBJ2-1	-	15	CASSDGGSSYNEQFF	TGTGCCAGCAGCGACGGAGGGAGCTCCTACAATGAGCAGTTCTTC
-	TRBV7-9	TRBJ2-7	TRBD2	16	CASSSVPSGGFLEQYF	TGTGCCAGCAGCTCGGTTCCAAGCGGGGGGTTCTTAGAGCAGTACTTC
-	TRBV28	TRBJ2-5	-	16	CASSTQGVGSQETQYF	TGTGCCAGCAGTACCCAAGGGGTGGGCTCCCAAGAGACCCAGTACTTC
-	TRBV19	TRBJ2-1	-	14	CASSTGIGGNEQFF	TGTGCCAGTAGCACAGGGATTGGGGGAAATGAGCAGTTCTTC
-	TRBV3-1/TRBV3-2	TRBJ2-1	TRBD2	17	CASSQAFSSGGYNEQFF	TGTGCCAGCAGCCAAGCGTTCTCTAGCGGGGGGTACAATGAGCAGTTCTTC